The 28 T cell receptor beta chains given below trace back to one sample, sequenced in a study of blood T cell repertoires in COVID-19. Measured with immunoSEQ multiplex PCR; TCRdb has only the in-frame clones, and not every one. This table holds 300,000 or so clones, about 90% found once. Sequenced input: PBMCs or T cells enriched from blood (not recorded which). These receptors originate from a woman younger than 45 who had recovered from COVID-19.

This rearrangement joins TRBV19 to TRBJ2-1, with TRBD1 matching over 12 bases. CDR1 and CDR2 (germline): LNHDA, SQIVND (reference sequence). The CDR3 has 18 amino acids. V was clipped by 5 bases and J by 1 base; unmatched bases: 9. CDR3 nucleotides: TGTGCCAGTAGTCCGGGACAGGGGGCACGTATATCCTACAATGAGCAGTTCTTC. This translates into CASSPGQGARISYNEQFF.

V gene TRBV7-9 combines with J gene TRBJ2-7; 9 bases are a match to TRBD1. The V and J ends lost 6 bases and 5 bases, in that order; junction bases with no gene match: 11. Germline CDR1 reads SEHNR; CDR2 reads FQNEAQ (reference sequence). This CDR3 has 15 residues. The CDR3 nucleotides are TGTGCCAGCAGTACACAAATGGGACAGGGTAACGAGCAGTACTTC. Protein product: CASSTQMGQGNEQYF.

The V and J genes are TRBV7-9 and TRBJ1-1, with D perhaps matching TRBD1 (5 bases). The CDR3 extends over 12 amino acids. V was trimmed by 6 bases and J by 0 bases, leaving 5 bases between them. Germline CDR1 SEHNR, CDR2 FQNEAQ (reference sequence). The CDR3 protein is CASRTVNTEAFF. CDR3 coding DNA: TGTGCCAGCAGGACAGTGAACACTGAAGCTTTCTTT.

The chain has TRBV28 and TRBJ1-6; perhaps TRBD1 as D (6 bases). Germline V gene sequence: CDR1 MDHEN, CDR2 SYDVKM. V shed 11 bases and J shed 8 bases, with 19 bases lying between them. The CDR3 runs to 14 residues. CDR3 residues: CAAHSGTNYSPLHF. CDR3 DNA sequence: TGTGCCGCCCACTCCGGGACAAACTATTCACCCCTCCACTTT.

The chain recombines TRBV24-1 with TRBJ1-1; 10 bases match TRBD1. V was pared by 0 bases and J by 4 bases, with 7 bases of the junction left unmatched. Looked up from germline, CDR1 is KGHDR and CDR2 is SFDVKD. The CDR3 totals 17 residues. CDR3 sequence (DNA): TGTGCCACCAGTGATTTGTTGGACAGGGGGGAAGGCACTGAAGCTTTCTTT. Translation: CATSDLLDRGEGTEAFF.

The chain has TRBV6-1 and TRBJ2-1; maybe TRBD2 (5 bases). Germline CDR1 is MNHNS and CDR2 is SASEGT. V was cut by 1 base and J by 0 bases, with 13 bases left in between. The CDR3 sequence is 17 residues long. CDR3 bases: TGTGCCAGCAGTGAAGGCGCAACTAGGCCCTCCTACAATGAGCAGTTCTTC. This gives the protein CASSEGATRPSYNEQFF.

The rearrangement joins TRBV6-1 to TRBJ1-2; D not certain. With 0 bases removed from V and 0 bases from J, the gap between germline ends came to 14 bases. The CDR3 is 17 amino acids. Germline V gene sequence: CDR1 MNHNS, CDR2 SASEGT. Written as DNA, the CDR3 is TGTGCCAGCAGTGAAGCGACACCGCAGGCTACTAACTATGGCTACACCTTC. Its translation: CASSEATPQATNYGYTF.

The chain is built from TRBV5-1 and TRBJ2-2, with D maybe TRBD1 (6 bases). Trimming removed 3 bases from V and 1 base from J, with 7 bases in between. The germline gives CDR1 SGHRS, CDR2 YFSETQ. There are 14 residues in the CDR3. The CDR3 region has the DNA TGCGCCAGCAGCTGGACAGAGAACACCGGGGAGCTGTTTTTT. Its protein product is CASSWTENTGELFF.

V usage is TRBV3-1 (or the pseudogene TRBV3-2) and J usage is TRBJ2-7; 13 nucleotides match TRBD2. The CDR3 covers 16 residues. J gave up 3 bases and V 3 bases, and 5 bases lay outside the gene matches. Germline V lookup: CDR1 LGHDT, CDR2 YNNKEL (reference sequence). The CDR3 region is CASSQGGLAGSYEQYF. The CDR3 bases are TGTGCCAGCAGCCAGGGGGGACTAGCGGGGAGCTACGAGCAGTACTTC.

This sequence joins TRBV9 and TRBJ2-5, with TRBD2 matching over 13 bases. The CDR3 consists of 18 residues. Germline V gene lookup returns CDR1 SGDLS and CDR2 YYNGEE. The ends lost 6 bases at V and 1 base at J; junction bases unmatched: 12. The DNA for the CDR3 is TGTGCCAGCACCCGACTAGCGGGGGGCGGACCCATCCAAGAGACCCAGTACTTC. It translates to CASTRLAGGGPIQETQYF.

The rearrangement joins TRBV5-8 to TRBJ2-7, with TRBD1 matching 10 bases. CDR1 is SGHTS and CDR2 is YDEGEE in the germline V gene. V was pared by 4 bases and J by 4 bases, with 2 bases of the junction left unmatched. The CDR3 has 13 amino acids. CDR3 sequence: CASSGGQGYEQYF. CDR3 sequence (DNA): TGTGCCAGCAGCGGGGGACAGGGGTACGAGCAGTACTTC.

The chain combines TRBV7-2 with TRBJ1-6, with 9 positions matching TRBD1. The CDR3 loop spans 15 amino acids. Per germline, CDR1 SGHTA and CDR2 FQGNSA. V trimming: 5 bases; J trimming: 7 bases; junction bases outside the gene matches: 6. This CDR3 reads CASSPRDRENSPLHF. CDR3 sequence (DNA): TGTGCCAGCAGCCCAAGGGACAGGGAAAATTCACCCCTCCACTTT.

The chain carries TRBV30 and TRBJ1-4; D is possibly TRBD1 (5 bases). There are 13 residues in the CDR3. V lost 5 bases and J lost 8, with 15 bases in between. CDR1 is GTSNPN, CDR2 SVGIG, per germline (reference sequence). In DNA form, the CDR3 reads TGTGCCTGGTCTCCAGGGCGGGAGGAAAAACTGTTTTTT. This sequence encodes CAWSPGREEKLFF. The full variable domain, with the rest looked up from reference TRBV30 and TRBJ1-4, is SQTIHQWPATLVQPVGSPLSLECTVEGTSNPNLYWYRQAAGRGLQLLFYSVGIGQISSEVPQNLSASRPQDRQFILSSKKLLLSDSGFYLCAWSPGREEKLFFGSGTQLSVL.

The CDR3 protein is CASRSSGPDTQYF. The CDR3 nucleotides read TGTGCCAGCAGGAGCTCGGGTCCAGATACGCAGTATTTT. This chain joins TRBV6-5 and TRBJ2-3; no clear D gene. This CDR3 comprises 13 residues. V lost 6 bases, J lost 4 bases, and 11 bases lay in between. Germline assignment: CDR1 MNHEY and CDR2 SVGAGI.

The rearrangement uses TRBV4-2 and TRBJ2-1; 8 bases fit TRBD2. Trimming at V came to 1 base and at J to 5 bases, leaving 7 bases not matched to a gene. Germline-derived CDR1 and CDR2 are LGHNA and YNFKEQ. There are 16 residues in the CDR3. The CDR3 DNA is TGTGCCAGCAGCCAAGGGGTAGCGGGGTTGGACAATGAGCAGTTCTTC. This sequence encodes CASSQGVAGLDNEQFF.

The J gene is TRBJ2-5, the V gene TRBV9; TRBD2 might be the D (5 bases). Trimming removed 2 bases from V and 1 base from J, with 12 bases in between. Germline values: CDR1 SGDLS, CDR2 YYNGEE. The CDR3 has 15 amino acids. This CDR3 is CASSVVASSQETQYF. The CDR3 nucleotides read TGTGCCAGCAGCGTGGTGGCTAGCTCCCAAGAGACCCAGTACTTC. The full variable domain, in which reference TRBV9 and TRBJ2-5 provide the parts outside the CDR3, is DSGVTQTPKHLITATGQRVTLRCSPRSGDLSVYWYQQSLDQGLQFLIQYYNGEERAKGNILERFSAQQFPDLHSELNLSSLELGDSALYFCASSVVASSQETQYFGPGTRLLVL.

The rearrangement joins TRBV12-1 to TRBJ1-5. TRBV12-1 is marked as a pseudogene. The CDR3 runs to 15 residues. CDR3 loop: CASSITQSGDQPQHF. CDR3 in DNA: TGTGCCAGCAGCATCACCCAGTCGGGGGATCAGCCCCAGCATTTT.

The chain uses TRBV7-9 and TRBJ2-7, with 9 bases aligning to TRBD1. Germline values: CDR1 SEHNR, CDR2 FQNEAQ (reference sequence). There are 15 residues in the CDR3. With V trimmed by 5 bases and J by 5 bases, 10 bases remained unmatched. CDR3 nucleotides: TGTGCCAGCAGCAAAGCGGACAGGGGCTTCCACGAGCAGTACTTC. It encodes CASSKADRGFHEQYF.

The chain is built from TRBV6-5 and TRBJ1-5; 10 positions agree with TRBD1. Trimming at V came to 6 bases and at J to 5 bases, leaving 4 bases not matched to a gene. Germline CDR1 and CDR2: MNHEY and SVGAGI. The CDR3 consists of 14 residues. CDR3 sequence reads: CASRGTGDYQPQHF. The CDR3 nucleotides are TGTGCCAGCAGGGGGACAGGGGACTATCAGCCCCAGCATTTT.

V is TRBV3-1 (or the pseudogene TRBV3-2) and J is TRBJ2-5, with 10 bases matching TRBD1. The CDR3 has 18 residues. CDR1 is LGHDT, CDR2 YNNKEL, per germline (reference sequence). Trimming at V came to 4 bases and at J to 5 bases, leaving 16 bases not matched to a gene. CDR3 nucleotides: TGTGCCAGCAGCCGGGCGAAGGGTTTTGGGACAGGGGATGAGACCCAGTACTTC. Its translation: CASSRAKGFGTGDETQYF.

This rearrangement joins TRBV9 to TRBJ2-4, with 8 positions matching TRBD1. The CDR3 totals 16 residues. Germline V CDR1 and CDR2: SGDLS, YYNGEE. V lost 3 bases and J lost 7; bases outside the gene matches: 12. The CDR3 region is CASSAVGTGPGNIQYF. CDR3 bases: TGTGCCAGCAGCGCCGTCGGGACAGGCCCCGGGAACATTCAGTACTTC.

The gene calls are TRBV6-5 and TRBJ1-3, with D unresolved. CDR3 length: 15 amino acids. The germline V gene has CDR1 MNHEY and CDR2 SVGAGI. Trimming removed 5 bases at V and 0 bases at J, with 11 bases between. The CDR3 nucleotides read TGTGCCAGCAGTACGACACTTTACTCTGGAAACACCATATATTTT. Translation gives CASSTTLYSGNTIYF.

The CDR3 reads CASSRIQGLSGMTEAFF. CDR3 bases: TGTGCCAGCAGCAGGATCCAGGGCCTATCCGGAATGACTGAAGCTTTCTTT. The chain combines TRBV6-2 or TRBV6-3 with TRBJ1-1, with TRBD1 as a possible D gene (5 bases). Deletions cut 6 bases from V and 5 bases from J, with 25 bases between. CDR3 length equals 17 residues. Germline V gene data show CDR1 as MNHEY and CDR2 as SVGEGT.

The chain combines TRBV2 with TRBJ2-3; D unresolved. The V end was cut by 1 base, the J end by 3 bases, with 11 bases between. CDR3 size: 15 residues. CDR1 SNHLY and CDR2 FYNNEI come from the germline V gene. Written as DNA, the CDR3 is TGTGCCAGCAGTGAAGGGTTAGGAGTAACAGATACGCAGTATTTT. Its translation: CASSEGLGVTDTQYF.

The chain joins TRBV10-3 to TRBJ1-4; 9 bases line up with TRBD1. There are 15 residues in the CDR3. The germline CDR1 and CDR2 sequences are ENHRY and SYGVKD. V shed 0 bases, J shed 5 bases, and the junction held 1 base outside the gene matches. CDR3 sequence (DNA): TGTGCCATCAGTGAGTCGACAGGGGGAAATGAAAAACTGTTTTTT. Protein sequence: CAISESTGGNEKLFF.

The chain joins TRBV7-3 to TRBJ2-7; D remains ambiguous. CDR3 length: 14 amino acids. V was clipped by 5 bases and J by 1 base, with 12 bases between them. Germline values: CDR1 SGHTA, CDR2 FQGTGA. The CDR3, as DNA: TGTGCCAGCAGCCCCACCCCTAGTTCCTACGAGCAGTACTTC. This translates into CASSPTPSSYEQYF.

Regarding this clone: The junction and the germline gene differ at one end; a read error may be behind it. The chain employs TRBV7-2 and TRBJ2-1, with 7 bases lining up with TRBD2. The germline gives CDR1 SGHTA, CDR2 FQGNSA. This CDR3 contains 14 residues. CDR3 region: CASSTPGLTSEQFF. The CDR3, as DNA: TGTGCTAGCAGCACCCCGGGACTAACTTCCGAGCAGTTCTTC.

The chain links TRBV7-9 to TRBJ2-2; D not certain. Deletions cut 4 bases from V and 3 bases from J, with 3 bases between. Germline V lookup: CDR1 SEHNR, CDR2 FQNEAQ (reference sequence). The CDR3 has 12 residues. The CDR3: CASSSYTGELFF. The CDR3 nucleotides read TGTGCCAGCAGCTCCTACACCGGGGAGCTGTTTTTT.